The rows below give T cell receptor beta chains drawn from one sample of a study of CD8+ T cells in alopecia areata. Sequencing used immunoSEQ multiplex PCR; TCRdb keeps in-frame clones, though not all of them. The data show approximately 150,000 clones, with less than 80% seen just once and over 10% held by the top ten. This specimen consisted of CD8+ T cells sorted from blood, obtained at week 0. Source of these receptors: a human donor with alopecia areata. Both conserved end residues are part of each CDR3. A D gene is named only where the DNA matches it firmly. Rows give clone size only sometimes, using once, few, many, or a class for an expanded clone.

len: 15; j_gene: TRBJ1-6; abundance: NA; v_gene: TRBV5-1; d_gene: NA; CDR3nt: TGCGCCAGCAGCTTGGCAGGGTTGAAGAATTCACCCCTCCACTTT; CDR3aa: CASSLAGLKNSPLHF
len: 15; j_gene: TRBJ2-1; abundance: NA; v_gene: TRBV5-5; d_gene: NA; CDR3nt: TGTGCCAGCAGCTTGGGGGAAAGCTCCTACAATGAGCAGTTCTTC; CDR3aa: CASSLGESSYNEQFF
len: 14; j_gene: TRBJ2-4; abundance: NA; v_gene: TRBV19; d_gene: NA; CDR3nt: TGTGCCAGTAGTCCACTAGCTCCCAAAAACATTCAGTACTTC; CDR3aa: CASSPLAPKNIQYF
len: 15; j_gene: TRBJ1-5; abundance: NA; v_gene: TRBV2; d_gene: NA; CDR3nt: TGTGCCAGCAGTGAATACCGACAAAGAAATCAGCCCCAGCATTTT; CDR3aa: CASSEYRQRNQPQHF
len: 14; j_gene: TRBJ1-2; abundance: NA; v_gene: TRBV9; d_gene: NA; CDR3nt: TGTGCCAGCAGCGGGAGCGGGATTTCCTATGGCTACACCTTC; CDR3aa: CASSGSGISYGYTF
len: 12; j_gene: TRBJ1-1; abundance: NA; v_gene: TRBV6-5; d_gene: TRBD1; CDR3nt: TGTGCCACCCAGGGGGCGAACACTGAAGCTTTCTTT; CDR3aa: CATQGANTEAFF
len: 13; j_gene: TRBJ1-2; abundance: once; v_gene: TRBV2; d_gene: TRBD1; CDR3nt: TGTGCCAGCAGTCGGCGACAGGGGGATGGCTACACCTTC; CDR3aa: CASSRRQGDGYTF
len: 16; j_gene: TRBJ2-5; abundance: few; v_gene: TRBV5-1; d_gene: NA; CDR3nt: TGCGCCAGCAGCTTGGATCGTGGAGGAGGATCGGAGACCCAGTACTTC; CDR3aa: CASSLDRGGGSETQYF
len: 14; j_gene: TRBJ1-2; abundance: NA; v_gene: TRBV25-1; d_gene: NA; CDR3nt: TGTGCCAGCAGTGAACTCGGAGGGAGCTATGGCTACACCTTC; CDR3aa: CASSELGGSYGYTF
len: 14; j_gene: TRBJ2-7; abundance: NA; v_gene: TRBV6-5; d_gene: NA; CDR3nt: TGTGCCAGCAGTTACGGATCCTCCTCCTACGAGCAGTACTTC; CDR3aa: CASSYGSSSYEQYF
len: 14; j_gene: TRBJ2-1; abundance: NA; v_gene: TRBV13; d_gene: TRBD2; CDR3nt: TGTGCCAGCAGGTCGGGGGGGCCTGAGAATGAGCAGTTCTTC; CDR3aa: CASRSGGPENEQFF
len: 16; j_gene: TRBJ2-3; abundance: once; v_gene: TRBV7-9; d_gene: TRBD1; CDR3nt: TGTGCCAGCAGCGCATACAGGGGGCATTCCACAGATACGCAGTATTTT; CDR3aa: CASSAYRGHSTDTQYF
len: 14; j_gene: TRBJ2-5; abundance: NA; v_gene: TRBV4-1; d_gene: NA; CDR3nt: TGCGCCAGCAGCCAGTACCGGGAGCAAGAGACCCAGTACTTC; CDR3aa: CASSQYREQETQYF
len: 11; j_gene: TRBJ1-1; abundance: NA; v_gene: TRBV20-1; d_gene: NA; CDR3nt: TGCAGTGCTACCTGGAACACTGAAGCTTTCTTT; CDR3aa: CSATWNTEAFF
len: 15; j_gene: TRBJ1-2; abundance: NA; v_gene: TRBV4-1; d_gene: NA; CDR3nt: TGCGCCAGCAGCCAAGAGGGGGGAACTAACTATGGCTACACCTTC; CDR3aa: CASSQEGGTNYGYTF
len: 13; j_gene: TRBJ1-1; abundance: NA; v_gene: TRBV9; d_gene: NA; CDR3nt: TGTGCCAGCAGCTCAAATGGACAGAAAGAAGCTTTCTTT; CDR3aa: CASSSNGQKEAFF
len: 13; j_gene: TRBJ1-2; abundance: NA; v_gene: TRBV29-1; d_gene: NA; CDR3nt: TGCAGCGTTGAAGGGCCGCAAAACTATGGCTACACCTTC; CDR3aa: CSVEGPQNYGYTF
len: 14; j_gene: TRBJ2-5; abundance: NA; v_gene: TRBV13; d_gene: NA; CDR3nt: TGTGCCAGCACCAAACCGGGACCGAGAGAGACCCAGTACTTC; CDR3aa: CASTKPGPRETQYF
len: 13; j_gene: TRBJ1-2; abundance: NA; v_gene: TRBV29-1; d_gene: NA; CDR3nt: TGCAGCGTTGAGCACAGACAGCTCTATGGCTACACCTTC; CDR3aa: CSVEHRQLYGYTF
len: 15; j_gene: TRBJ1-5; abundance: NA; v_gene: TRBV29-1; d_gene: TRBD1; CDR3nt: TGCAGCGTTCTTGAAGCACAGGGGGCTTATCAGCCCCAGCATTTT; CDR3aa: CSVLEAQGAYQPQHF
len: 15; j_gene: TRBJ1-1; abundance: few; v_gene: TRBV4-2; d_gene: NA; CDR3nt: TGTGCCAGCAGCCAAGACACAAGCGGTGGCACTGAAGCTTTCTTT; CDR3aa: CASSQDTSGGTEAFF
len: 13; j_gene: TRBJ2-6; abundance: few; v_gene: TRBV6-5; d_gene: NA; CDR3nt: TGTGCCACCTGGGGCTCTGGGGCCAACGTCCTGACTTTC; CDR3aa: CATWGSGANVLTF
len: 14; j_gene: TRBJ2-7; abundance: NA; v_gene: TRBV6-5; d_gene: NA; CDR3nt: TGTGCCAGCAACTACAGGCGAACTCTCTACGAGCAGTACTTC; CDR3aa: CASNYRRTLYEQYF
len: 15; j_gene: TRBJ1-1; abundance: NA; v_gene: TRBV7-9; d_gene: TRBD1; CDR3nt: TGTGCCAGCAGCAATACCGGGACAGGGGACACTGAAGCTTTCTTT; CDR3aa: CASSNTGTGDTEAFF
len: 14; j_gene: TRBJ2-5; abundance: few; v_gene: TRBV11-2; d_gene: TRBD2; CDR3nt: TGTGCCAGCAGCGGCCTGGGGGGGGAAGAGACCCAGTACTTC; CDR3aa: CASSGLGGEETQYF
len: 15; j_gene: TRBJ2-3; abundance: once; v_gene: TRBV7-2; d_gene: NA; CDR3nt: TGTGCCAGCAGCTTAGTCAAGGGACGAAGGGATACGCAGTATTTT; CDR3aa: CASSLVKGRRDTQYF
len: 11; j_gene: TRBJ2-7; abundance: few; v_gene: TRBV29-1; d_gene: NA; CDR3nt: TGCAGCGTTGGACAGGACTACGAGCAGTACTTC; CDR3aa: CSVGQDYEQYF
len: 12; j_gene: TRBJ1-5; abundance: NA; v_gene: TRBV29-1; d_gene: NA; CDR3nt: TGCAGCGTTCGGGATAGCAATCAGCCCCAGCATTTT; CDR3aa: CSVRDSNQPQHF
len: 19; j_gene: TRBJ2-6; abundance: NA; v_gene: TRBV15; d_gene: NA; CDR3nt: TGTGCCACCAGCAATAGGGCCCGCTCCTTCGCTGGCGGAGCCAACGTCCTGACTTTC; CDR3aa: CATSNRARSFAGGANVLTF
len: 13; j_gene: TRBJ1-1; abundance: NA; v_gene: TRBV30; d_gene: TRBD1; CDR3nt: TGTGCCTCCGGCCCGGGACAGGGGTTTGAAGCTTTCTTT; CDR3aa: CASGPGQGFEAFF
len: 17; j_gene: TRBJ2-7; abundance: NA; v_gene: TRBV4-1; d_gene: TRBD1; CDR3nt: TGCGCCAGCAGCCAAGATTTGGAGGCGGACAGGCGTTACGAGCAGTACTTC; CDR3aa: CASSQDLEADRRYEQYF
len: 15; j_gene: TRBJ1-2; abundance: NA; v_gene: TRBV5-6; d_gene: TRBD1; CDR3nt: TGTGCCAGCAGCTTGGTGGACAGGGGACTTGATGGCTACACCTTC; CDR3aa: CASSLVDRGLDGYTF
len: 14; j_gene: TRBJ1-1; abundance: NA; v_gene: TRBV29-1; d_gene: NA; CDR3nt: TGCAGCGTTGAAGGTCAACGAGGGAGAATCGAAGCTTTCTTT; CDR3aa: CSVEGQRGRIEAFF
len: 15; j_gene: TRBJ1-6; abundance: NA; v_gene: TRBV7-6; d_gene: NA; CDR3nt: TGTGCCAGCAGCTTAAGGAGCTCCTATAATTCACCCCTCCACTTT; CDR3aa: CASSLRSSYNSPLHF
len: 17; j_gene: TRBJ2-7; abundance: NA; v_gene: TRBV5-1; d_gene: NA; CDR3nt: TGCGCCAGCAGCTTGGAGCATACCTTTAGAAGTGACGGGGAGCAGTACTTC; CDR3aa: CASSLEHTFRSDGEQYF
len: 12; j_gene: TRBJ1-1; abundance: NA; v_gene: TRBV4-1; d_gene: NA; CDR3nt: TGCGCCAGCAGCCAAGAGGGTCAAGAAGCTTTCTTT; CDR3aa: CASSQEGQEAFF
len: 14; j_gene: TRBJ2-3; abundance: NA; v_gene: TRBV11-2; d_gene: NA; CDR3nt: TGTGCCAGCACGGGCGGGAAGGATCCAGATACGCAGTATTTT; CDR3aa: CASTGGKDPDTQYF
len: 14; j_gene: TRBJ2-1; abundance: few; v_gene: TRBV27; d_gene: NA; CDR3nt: TGTGCCAGCAGTTTAGCGGGGTCCTACAATGAGCAGTTCTTC; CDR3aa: CASSLAGSYNEQFF
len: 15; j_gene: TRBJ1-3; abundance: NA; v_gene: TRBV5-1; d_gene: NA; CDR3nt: TGCGCCAGCAGCAGCGGACAGTTTACTGGAAACACCATATATTTT; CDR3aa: CASSSGQFTGNTIYF
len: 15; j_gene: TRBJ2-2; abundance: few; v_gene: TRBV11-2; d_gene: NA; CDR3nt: TGTGCCAGCAGCGATAGGGACCCAAACACCGGGGAGCTGTTTTTT; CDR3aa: CASSDRDPNTGELFF
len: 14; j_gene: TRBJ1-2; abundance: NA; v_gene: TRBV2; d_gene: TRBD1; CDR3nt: TGTGCCAGCAGTGCGACAGGGCTCAACTATGGCTACACCTTC; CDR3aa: CASSATGLNYGYTF
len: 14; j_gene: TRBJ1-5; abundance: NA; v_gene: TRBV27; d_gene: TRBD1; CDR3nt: TGTGCCAGCAGTTTGGGGACAGCGGCTCAGCCCCAGCATTTT; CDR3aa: CASSLGTAAQPQHF
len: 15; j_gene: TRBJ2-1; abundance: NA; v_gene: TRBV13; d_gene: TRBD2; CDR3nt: TGTGCCAGCAGCTATAGCGGGGGGGCCGTCAATGAGCAGTTCTTC; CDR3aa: CASSYSGGAVNEQFF
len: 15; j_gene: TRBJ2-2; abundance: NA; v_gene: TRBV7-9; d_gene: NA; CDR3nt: TGTGCCAGCAGCTTAAGGGCGGGGGCAACCGGGGAGCTGTTTTTT; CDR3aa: CASSLRAGATGELFF
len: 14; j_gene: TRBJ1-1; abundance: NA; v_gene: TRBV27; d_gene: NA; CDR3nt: TGTGCCAGCGGAAGACAGACCATGAACACTGAAGCTTTCTTT; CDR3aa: CASGRQTMNTEAFF
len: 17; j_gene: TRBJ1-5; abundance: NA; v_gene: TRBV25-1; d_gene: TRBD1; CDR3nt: TGTGCCAGCAGACATCAAGACAGGGGTCATATGAATCAGCCCCAGCATTTT; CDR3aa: CASRHQDRGHMNQPQHF
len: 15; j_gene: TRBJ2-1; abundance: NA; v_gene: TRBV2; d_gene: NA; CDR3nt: TGTGCCAGCAGTGGGTGGGAGAGCTCCTACAATGAGCAGTTCTTC; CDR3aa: CASSGWESSYNEQFF
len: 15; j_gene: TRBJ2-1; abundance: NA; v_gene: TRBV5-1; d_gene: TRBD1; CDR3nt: TGCGCCAGCAGCCGGAACACAGGGGTCTACAATGAGCAGTTCTTC; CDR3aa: CASSRNTGVYNEQFF
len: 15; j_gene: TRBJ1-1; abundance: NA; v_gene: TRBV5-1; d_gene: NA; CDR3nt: TGCGCCAGCAGCTTGGCCGGCCAGTTAAAATCCCACCCTTTCTTT; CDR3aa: CASSLAGQLKSHPFF
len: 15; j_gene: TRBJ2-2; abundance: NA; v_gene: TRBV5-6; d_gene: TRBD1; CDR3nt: TGTGCCAGCAGCGCCGGGACAGGGGGCTTAGGGGAGCTGTTTTTT; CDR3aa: CASSAGTGGLGELFF
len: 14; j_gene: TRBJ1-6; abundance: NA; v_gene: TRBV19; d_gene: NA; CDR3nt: TGTGCCAGTAGTTCTTGGGGGTCGGGGTCACCCCTCCACTTT; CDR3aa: CASSSWGSGSPLHF